This T cell receptor (beta chain) was profiled in a study of T cells after yellow fever vaccination (dated by TCRdb to between 2018 and 2020). Regarding the research as a whole: Libraries from fractions with low cell numbers were prepared with the SMART-Seq v4 Ultra Low Input RNA kit. Bulk PBMC replicates and cell subsets were isolated from blood drawn at multiple timepoints before and after both primary and secondary immunization. Two healthy male donors made up the cohort, one aged 18 to 30 years and the other aged 30 to 39 years. To follow T-cell clones before and after primary and booster YFV17D yellow fever vaccination, bulk TCR alpha and beta repertoires were sequenced over time. Summary of the overall study and its limitations: Because the study included only a couple of donors, the extent to which the findings can be generalized is limited. FACS-sorted repertoires could contain abundant contaminating clonotypes from the bulk population, so computational filtering was required. A small fraction of clonotypes appeared in both the CD4 and CD8 compartments, likely as a result of convergent recombination. After the booster, most clones that had expanded after primary vaccination were detected again (around 96% of CD4 and around nine tenths of CD8), suggesting broad maintenance of memory. The secondary T-cell response was found to be weaker but faster than the primary response, with a peak reached on day 5 rather than on day 15.

According to the germline V gene, CDR1 reads MNHEY and CDR2 reads SVGAGI. The CDR3 covers 14 residues, taking in both the cysteine and the phenylalanine. Kept here is only the CDR3 DNA, which spans 42 bases and is read in frame from base 1. V gives up 4 bases and J gives up 0 bases, and the segment between their germline ends measures 7 bases. The run used an Illumina NovaSeq 6000. TCR cDNA was synthesized by 5'RACE template switching, which introduced a universal primer site and unique molecular identifiers. cDNA synthesis was primed from both the TCR alpha and TCR beta constant segments. Library amplification involved two PCR steps, and the second step added sample barcodes and sequencing adapters. Sequencing of libraries was done on Illumina HiSeq 2500 (2x100 bp) or NovaSeq (2x150 bp). The paper's data handling went like this. Reads were demultiplexed and collapsed into UMI consensus sequences with MIGEC, and V(D)J alignment was performed with MiXCR. Clonotypes responding to the vaccine were identified with edgeR on replicate PBMC samples, with the criteria of FDR below 0.01 and a log2 fold change above 5 up to day 15. CD4 or CD8 identity was assigned to each bulk clonotype according to whether the clonotype was present at higher abundance in the sequenced CD4 repertoire or the sequenced CD8 repertoire. TCRdb passed the public sequencing reads through fastp at Q25 and MiXCR, retaining productive beta sequences. Merged by CDR3 protein, the rows form single entries marked with the most common genes and DNA. The V and J calls, along with clone size, are taken from TCRdb and not from the paper's own processing. This sample holds 200,000 to 250,000 distinct CDR3 sequences; more than 3% were observed only once. The ten largest clones add up to about 3.3% of the sample.

The treatment or condition label, read with the paper, signifies: live attenuated yellow fever vaccine strain. PBMCs were isolated from peripheral blood using a standard Ficoll-Paque protocol. Dynabeads CD4 and CD8 positive selection kits were used to isolate the CD4 and CD8 T-cell fractions. TriZol was used to extract RNA from bulk PBMCs, from CD4 and CD8 fractions, and from dextramer-positive and dextramer-negative fractions. This clonotype was picked up many times. No cognate antigen has been identified for it. Base qualities are not provided; no much larger clone lies one nucleotide away. The chain joins TRBV6-5 to TRBJ1-5, with the D gene call left open. The sample consisted of CD4+ T cells sorted from PBMCs, taken 10 days after the yellow fever booster vaccination. The sequence was obtained from a young man who received the YFV17D yellow fever vaccine. CDR3 loop: CASSSSYSNQPQHF. The DNA is as follows: TGTGCCAGCAGTTCGTCTTATAGCAATCAGCCCCAGCATTTT.